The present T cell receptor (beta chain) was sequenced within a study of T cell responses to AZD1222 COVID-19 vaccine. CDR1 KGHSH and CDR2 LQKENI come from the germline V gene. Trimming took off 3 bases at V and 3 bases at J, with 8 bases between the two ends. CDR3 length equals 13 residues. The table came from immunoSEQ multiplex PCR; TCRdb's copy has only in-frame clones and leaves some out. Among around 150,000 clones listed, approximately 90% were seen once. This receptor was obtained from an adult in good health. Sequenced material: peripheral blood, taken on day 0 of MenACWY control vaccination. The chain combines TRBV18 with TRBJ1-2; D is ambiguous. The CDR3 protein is CASSPESDYGYTF. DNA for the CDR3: TGTGCCAGCTCACCGGAGTCAGACTATGGCTACACCTTC.